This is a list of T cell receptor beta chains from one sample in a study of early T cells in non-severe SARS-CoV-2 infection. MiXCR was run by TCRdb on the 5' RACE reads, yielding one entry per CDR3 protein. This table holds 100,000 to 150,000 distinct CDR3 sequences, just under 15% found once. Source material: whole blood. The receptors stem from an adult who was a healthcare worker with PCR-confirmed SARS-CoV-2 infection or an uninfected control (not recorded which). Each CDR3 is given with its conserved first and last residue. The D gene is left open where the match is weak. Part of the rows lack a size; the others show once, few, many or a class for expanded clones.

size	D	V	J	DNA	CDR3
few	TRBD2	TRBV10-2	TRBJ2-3	TGCGCCAGCAGTGACCACAGCGGGAGAGCTAGGACAGATACGCAGTATTTT	CASSDHSGRARTDTQYF
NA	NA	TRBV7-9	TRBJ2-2	TGTGCCAGCACCTCAGAGGTCACCGGGGAGCTGTTTTTT	CASTSEVTGELFF
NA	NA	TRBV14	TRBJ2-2	TGTGCCGGGACGAGGGGGGCGCGGAACACCGGGGAGCTGTTTTTT	CAGTRGARNTGELFF
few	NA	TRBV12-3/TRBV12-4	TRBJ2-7	TGTGCCAGCAGTTCCCGGGACGCCGGACGGATCGACGAGCAGTACTTC	CASSSRDAGRIDEQYF
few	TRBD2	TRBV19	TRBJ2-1	TGTGCCAGTAGTATAACTAGCGGGGTGTACAATGAGCAGTTCTTC	CASSITSGVYNEQFF
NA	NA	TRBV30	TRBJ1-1	TGTGCCTGGATGGACGCAATGAACACTGAAGCTTTCTTT	CAWMDAMNTEAFF
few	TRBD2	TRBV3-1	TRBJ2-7	TGTGCCAGCAGCCAAGCCGGACTCACAGCGGGGGGCGTGTACGAGCAGTACTTC	CASSQAGLTAGGVYEQYF
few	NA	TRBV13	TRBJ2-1	TGTGCCAGCAGCTTAGGCCCCAGGGGTGAGCAGTTCTTC	CASSLGPRGEQFF
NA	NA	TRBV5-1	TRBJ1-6	TGCGCCAGCAGCTTGGGGCGGCAGGGAAATTCACCCCTCCACTTT	CASSLGRQGNSPLHF
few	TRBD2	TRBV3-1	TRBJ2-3	TGTGCCAGCAGCCAACTGACTAGCGGGGGACCAGATACGCAGTATTTT	CASSQLTSGGPDTQYF
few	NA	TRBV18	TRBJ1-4	TGTGCCAGCTCACCAAGGGGACCTCCTCTTAATGAAAAACTGTTTTTT	CASSPRGPPLNEKLFF
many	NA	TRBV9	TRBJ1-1	TGTGCCAGCAGCGACGGGACGGCATACACTGAAGCTTTCTTT	CASSDGTAYTEAFF
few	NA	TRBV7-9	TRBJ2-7	TGTGCCAGCAGCTCCCGGGACGGGTACGAGCAGTACTTC	CASSSRDGYEQYF
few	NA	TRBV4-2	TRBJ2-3	TGTGCCAGCAGCCAAGAAAAGGCAGATACGCAGTATTTT	CASSQEKADTQYF
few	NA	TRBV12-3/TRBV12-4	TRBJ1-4	TGTGCCAGCAGTTCCGGGACCCACGGGAAACTGTTTTTT	CASSSGTHGKLFF
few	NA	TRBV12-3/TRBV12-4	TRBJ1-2	TGTGCCAGCAGTCGTAGGGGGGGGAGTCCCTATGGCTACACCTTC	CASSRRGGSPYGYTF
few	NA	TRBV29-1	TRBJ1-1	TGCAGCGCCTGGGGGAGGAGGATATTGCACACTGAAGCTTTCTTT	CSAWGRRILHTEAFF
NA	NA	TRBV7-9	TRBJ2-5	TGTGCCAGCGGAAATACACCGTACCAAGAGACCCAGTACTTC	CASGNTPYQETQYF
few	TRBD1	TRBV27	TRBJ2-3	TGTGCCAGCAGTTTACTTGGGACAGGGTCGGGTGCAGATACGCAGTATTTT	CASSLLGTGSGADTQYF
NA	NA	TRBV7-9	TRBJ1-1	TGTGCCAGCAGCACGCCAGGGAGGGCTGAAGCTTTCTTT	CASSTPGRAEAFF
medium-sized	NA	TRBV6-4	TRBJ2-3	TGTGCCAGCAGTGACCGAGAGGGGAGCACAGATACGCAGTATTTT	CASSDREGSTDTQYF
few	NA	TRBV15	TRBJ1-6	TGTGCCACCAGCAGAGATGGATCGGGCTCTAATTCACCCCTCCACTTT	CATSRDGSGSNSPLHF
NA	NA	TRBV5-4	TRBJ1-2	TGTGCCAGCAGCTTGGACAGGGAGTTTGGCTACACCTTC	CASSLDREFGYTF
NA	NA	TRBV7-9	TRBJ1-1	TGTGCCACTAAGGGGGAAATGAACACTGAAGCTTTCTTT	CATKGEMNTEAFF
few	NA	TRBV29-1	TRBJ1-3	TGCAGCGTTAAGAGGGATGGAAACACCATATATTTT	CSVKRDGNTIYF
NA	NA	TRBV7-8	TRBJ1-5	TGTGCCAGCAGCTCTTACAGGGTGAATCAGCCCCAGCATTTT	CASSSYRVNQPQHF
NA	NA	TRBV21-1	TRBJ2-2	TGTGCCAGCAGCAAAAGCCCGTCCACCGGGGAGCTGTTTTTT	CASSKSPSTGELFF
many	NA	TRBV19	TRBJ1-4	TGTGCCAGTACCCCGGAACATTCAATCAATGAAAAACTGTTTTTT	CASTPEHSINEKLFF
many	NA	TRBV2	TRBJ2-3	TGTGCCAGCAGATGGACGACTAGCACAGATACGCAGTATTTT	CASRWTTSTDTQYF
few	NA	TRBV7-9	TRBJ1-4	TGTGCCAGCAGCCCGGACCGATCAACTAATGAAAAACTGTTTTTT	CASSPDRSTNEKLFF
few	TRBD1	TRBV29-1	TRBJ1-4	TGCAGCGTTGGGACAGGGACTAATGAAAAACTGTTTTTT	CSVGTGTNEKLFF
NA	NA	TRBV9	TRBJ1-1	TGTGCCAGCAGCGTACTAGGGAGCACTGAAGCTTTCTTT	CASSVLGSTEAFF
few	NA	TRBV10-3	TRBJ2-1	TGTGCCATCAAAGAGGGGGATGAGCAGTTCTTC	CAIKEGDEQFF
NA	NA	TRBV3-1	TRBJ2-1	TGTGCCAGCAGCCAAGCGGGCCGGGGGCGAGGCAATGAGCAGTTCTTC	CASSQAGRGRGNEQFF
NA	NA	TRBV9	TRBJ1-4	TGTGCCAGCAGCCTCTCGAGGGGGGGAAATGAAAAACTGTTTTTT	CASSLSRGGNEKLFF
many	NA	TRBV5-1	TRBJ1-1	TGCGCCAGCAGCATCACTAGGGATGAAGCTTTCTTT	CASSITRDEAFF
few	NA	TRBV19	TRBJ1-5	TGTGCCAGTAGTCCAAGATGGTCGGGGAATCAGCCCCAGCATTTT	CASSPRWSGNQPQHF
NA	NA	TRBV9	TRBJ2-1	TGTGCCAGCAGCGTGGGCGGGACTCAGAACAATGAGCAGTTCTTC	CASSVGGTQNNEQFF
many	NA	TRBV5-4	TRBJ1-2	TGTGCCAGCAGTTTAGACGGCAACTATGGCTACACCTTC	CASSLDGNYGYTF
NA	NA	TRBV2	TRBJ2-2	TGTGCCAGCAGAGGCAGGGGGGCAATCGCGAACACCGGGGAGCTGTTTTTT	CASRGRGAIANTGELFF
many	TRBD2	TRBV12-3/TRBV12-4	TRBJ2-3	TGTGCCAGCAGTTTGAGACTAGCGGGGGTCGATACGCAGTATTTT	CASSLRLAGVDTQYF
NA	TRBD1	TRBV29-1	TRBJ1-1	TGCAGCGTTGCCGACAGGGGGCGTGGGTCTGAAGCTTTCTTT	CSVADRGRGSEAFF
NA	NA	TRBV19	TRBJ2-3	TGTGCCAGTAGTCCAAAGGGCTGGGAAGATACGCAGTATTTT	CASSPKGWEDTQYF
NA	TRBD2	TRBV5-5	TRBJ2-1	TGTGCCAGCAGCTCTATAATTCCTAGCGGGGGGCGGGAGCCCTACAATGAGCAGTTCTTC	CASSSIIPSGGREPYNEQFF
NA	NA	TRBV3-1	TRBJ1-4	TGTGCCAGCAGCCAAGGCGGCCGAGGGGAAAAACTGTTTTTT	CASSQGGRGEKLFF
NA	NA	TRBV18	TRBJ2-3	TGTGCCAGCTCACCGACGGAGGGGGCTACGGATACGCAGTATTTT	CASSPTEGATDTQYF
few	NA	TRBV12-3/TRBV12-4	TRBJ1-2	TGTGCCAGCAGTTTGAACAGGTCCTATGGCTACACCTTC	CASSLNRSYGYTF
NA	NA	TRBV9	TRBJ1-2	TGTGCCAGCAGCGTAGGAACGGCCAACTATGGCTACACCTTC	CASSVGTANYGYTF